This T cell receptor beta chain was recorded in a study of monozygotic twins with inflammatory bowel disease. Reanalyzing the 5' RACE reads, TCRdb keeps one entry per CDR3 protein, without DNA. The specimen's table records about 380,000 distinct CDR3 sequences. Germline CDR1 and CDR2: SGDLS and YYNGEE. This CDR3 has 15 amino acids. After skipping T cell sorting, the authors isolated total RNA from whole blood. This receptor was taken from a human donor with ulcerative colitis or Crohn's disease, or a healthy co-twin of an affected twin (not recorded which). V is TRBV9 and J is TRBJ2-5; checking the TCRdb D call of TRBD1 is not possible without DNA. The sample consisted of blood. The CDR3 loop is CASTAWGGIQETQYF.